The 11 T cell receptor beta chains given below trace back to one sample, sequenced in a study of blood T cell repertoires in COVID-19. The table came from immunoSEQ multiplex PCR; TCRdb's copy has only in-frame clones and leaves some out. The sample shows fewer than 350,000 clones, 75% to 95% of them seen only once. Sequenced material: peripheral blood. The receptors derive from a woman in her 30s with COVID-19, enrolled during active disease.

This clone has a single count. The V gene is TRBV9, the J gene TRBJ2-2; 14 nucleotides line up with TRBD2. Trimming at V came to 3 bases and at J to 4 bases, leaving 14 bases not matched to a gene. This CDR3 is built from 20 residues. Germline V gives CDR1 SGDLS, CDR2 YYNGEE. CDR3 sequence: CASSALPPGTSGSVTGELFF. DNA for the CDR3: TGTGCCAGCAGCGCTCTCCCGCCCGGGACTAGCGGGAGTGTCACCGGGGAGCTGTTTTTT.

This CDR3 is CASSLSDRNEQFF. CDR3 bases: TGTGCCAGCAGCTTGAGCGACCGCAATGAGCAGTTCTTC. The chain recombines TRBV7-9 with TRBJ2-1, with D hard to call. The V and J ends lost 3 bases and 6 bases respectively, with 9 bases between them. The germline gives CDR1 SEHNR, CDR2 FQNEAQ (reference sequence). The CDR3 loop spans 13 amino acids.

The rearrangement uses TRBV28 and TRBJ1-2; D gene unclear. Germline CDR1 and CDR2: MDHEN and SYDVKM. The germline V and J ends were trimmed by 4 bases and 7 bases, with 19 bases remaining between them. The CDR3 is 15 residues long. The CDR3 coding sequence is TGTGCCAGCAGTTCCATCTTGGGCATTCTACGTGGCTACACCTTC. It yields the protein CASSSILGILRGYTF.

V gene TRBV6-5 combines with J gene TRBJ1-4; the D gene is possibly TRBD1 (5 bases). Per germline, CDR1 MNHEY and CDR2 SVGAGI. CDR3 length equals 15 residues. The germline V and J ends were trimmed by 0 bases and 7 bases, with 12 bases remaining between them. The CDR3 DNA follows: TGTGCCAGCAGTTACTCGGGGTCGGGGGGTGAAAAACTGTTTTTT. Protein: CASSYSGSGGEKLFF.

This clone was observed a few times. Here the CDR3 DNA reads TGTGCCATCAGTGCGGGGGGATCGGGTGGCTACACCTTC. Residues: CAISAGGSGGYTF. The chain has TRBV10-3 and TRBJ1-2, with a weak D call TRBD1 (5 bases). Looked up from germline, CDR1 is ENHRY and CDR2 is SYGVKD. V gave up 4 bases and J gave up 7 bases, with 13 bases separating them. The CDR3 covers 13 residues.

The genes are TRBV3-1 (or the pseudogene TRBV3-2) and TRBJ1-2; D gene ambiguous. Germline CDR1 reads LGHDT; CDR2 reads YNNKEL (reference sequence). Trimming cost V 4 bases and J 3 bases, with 15 bases left between them. This CDR3 is built from 15 residues. The CDR3: CASSLMITAYYGYTF. In DNA, the CDR3 is TGTGCCAGCAGCCTCATGATAACAGCTTACTATGGCTACACCTTC.

A note on this clone: Germline is not matched at one junction end, which may reflect a read error. The genes are TRBV19 and TRBJ2-7; the match to TRBD2 covers 8 bases. CDR1 is LNHDA, CDR2 SQIVND, per germline (reference sequence). There are 13 residues in the CDR3. CDR3 region: CASSIGSGSPLLF. The CDR3 DNA reads TGTGCCAGTAGTATCGGGAGCGGGAGTCCCCTACTCTTC.

CDR3 protein: CASSAPGTSDNEQFF. Here the CDR3 DNA reads TGTGCCAGCAGCGCCCCCGGGACTAGCGACAATGAGCAGTTCTTC. V and J are TRBV9 and TRBJ2-1; 10 positions match TRBD2. The CDR3 extends over 15 amino acids. J was trimmed by 5 bases and V by 3 bases; bases with no gene match: 5. Germline assignment: CDR1 SGDLS and CDR2 YYNGEE.

The chain is built from TRBV10-2 and TRBJ1-6; tentatively, D is TRBD1 (5 bases). Between the trimmed V and J ends, which lost 9 bases and 2 bases, there was a span of 8 bases. CDR1 is WSHSY, CDR2 SAAADI, per germline. CDR3 length equals 13 residues. This CDR3 is CASQGPYNSPLHF. DNA for the CDR3: TGCGCCAGTCAGGGTCCCTATAATTCACCCCTCCACTTT.

V is TRBV5-1 and J is TRBJ2-7; 10 bases are a match to TRBD1. Germline V gene sequence: CDR1 SGHRS, CDR2 YFSETQ. CDR3 length equals 14 residues. Losses at the gene ends were 3 bases for V and 5 bases for J; bases not matched to a gene: 5. CDR3 nucleotides: TGCGCCAGCAGCTCCGGGACAGGGGTCCACGAGCAGTACTTC. It encodes CASSSGTGVHEQYF.

This chain connects TRBV6-4 to TRBJ2-1, with 9 bases identical to TRBD1. The germline V gene has CDR1 MRHNA and CDR2 SNTAGT. The length of the CDR3 is 14 residues. Germline trimming cut 3 bases from V and 8 bases from J; bases unmatched to any gene: 5. In DNA form, the CDR3 reads TGTGCCAGCAGTGAACAGGGGGCTAAATATGAGCAGTTCTTC. It specifies CASSEQGAKYEQFF.